This is a list of T cell receptor beta chains from one sample in a study of T cells expressing NK-cell markers. TCRdb re-called the 5' RACE reads; every CDR3 protein appears as one record, without DNA. In all, the sample yields some 500,000 distinct CDR3 sequences. The sample taken for sequencing was blood T cells: a sorted CD56 or NKG2C T cell subset, CD4+ or CD8+ T cells, or bulk PBMC T cells (not recorded which). The receptor source for this set is a woman aged 45-65 years in good health. The CDR3 runs from the conserved cysteine through the conserved F or W.

14	TRBV18	TRBJ2-7	CASSPPETRLAQYF
14	TRBV4-2	TRBJ1-2	CASSQDMPPHGYTF
15	TRBV20-1	TRBJ2-3	CSARTSKSSTDTQYF
17	TRBV3-1	TRBJ1-2	CASSHPGQGANGYGYTF
14	TRBV3-1	TRBJ2-5	CASSQEGVQETQYF
12	TRBV5-6	TRBJ2-1	CASSWPGAEQFF
13	TRBV29-1	TRBJ2-5	CSVPDRLRETQYF
13	TRBV12-3/TRBV12-4	TRBJ2-3	CASRRDIPDTQYF
15	TRBV10-3	TRBJ2-2	CAISDTSGSPGELFF
11	TRBV12-3/TRBV12-4	TRBJ1-2	CASTQTGTVNF
12	TRBV12-3/TRBV12-4	TRBJ2-2	CASIDHTGELFF
16	TRBV25-1	TRBJ1-5	CASSELRGQINQPQHF
16	TRBV11-2	TRBJ2-2	CASSSLGRTRTGELFF
13	TRBV12-3/TRBV12-4	TRBJ2-5	CASSSRVRETQYF
16	TRBV5-1	TRBJ2-5	CASSLTRTGRLETQYF
16	TRBV12-3/TRBV12-4	TRBJ2-5	CASSQDGAGGEETQYF
16	TRBV24-1	TRBJ2-1	CATSDSGEENYNEQFF
14	TRBV3-1	TRBJ2-7	CASSTLRQGNEQYF
12	TRBV20-1	TRBJ1-4	CSVEGVDEKLFF
15	TRBV3-1	TRBJ2-5	CASSQAGQVQETQYF
12	TRBV7-9	TRBJ2-5	CASSLAARTQYF
15	TRBV5-1	TRBJ1-1	CASSFRPSMNTEAFF